The 12 T cell receptor beta chains in this list originate from one sample, sequenced in a study of cytomegalovirus exposure and HLA in healthy donors. In the PCR, 60 Vbeta and 13 Jbeta primers were used. Profiling relied on immunoSEQ multiplex PCR, and the TCRdb table lists in-frame clones only, not all of them. There are 110,000 to 150,000 clones in the sample; around 78% occur only once, and around 2.5% lies in the top ten. Sequencing was performed on PBMCs. These receptors all stem from a woman younger than 35 in good health and CMV-seropositive.

The rearrangement uses TRBV6-1 and TRBJ1-1, with D possibly TRBD1 on 5 matching bases. Germline CDR1 is MNHNS and CDR2 is SASEGT. The CDR3 extends over 15 amino acids. V lost 2 bases and J 0 bases, leaving 10 bases between the germline ends. The CDR3 coding sequence is TGTGCCAGCAGTGAATTTGGGGGGATGAACACTGAAGCTTTCTTT. Amino acid sequence: CASSEFGGMNTEAFF.

The chain employs TRBV7-9 and TRBJ1-6; D possibly corresponds to TRBD1 (5 bases). Trimming cost V 1 base and J 10 bases, with 26 bases left between them. Germline loops: CDR1 SEHNR, CDR2 FQNEAQ (reference sequence). This CDR3 has 19 residues. CDR3 region: CASSLVYELVGRAKSPLHF. As DNA, the CDR3 is TGTGCCAGCAGCTTAGTTTATGAGCTCGTCGGCAGGGCAAAATCACCCCTCCACTTT.

The count of this clone is one. The genes are TRBV5-1 and TRBJ2-2, with D unclear. CDR1 and CDR2 (germline): SGHRS, YFSETQ. V lost 4 bases, J lost 4 bases, and 8 bases lay in between. The CDR3 covers 13 residues. The CDR3 nucleotides read TGCGCCAGCAGCCAACAGAGCACCGGGGAGCTGTTTTTT. It specifies CASSQQSTGELFF.

This chain uses TRBV6-5 with TRBJ1-1; 9 bases match TRBD1. Germline V gene lookup returns CDR1 MNHEY and CDR2 SVGAGI. J was trimmed by 1 base and V by 7 bases; bases with no gene match: 7. This CDR3 has 15 amino acids. This CDR3 is CASILGQGENTEAFF. CDR3 DNA sequence: TGTGCCAGCATTCTGGGACAGGGCGAGAACACTGAAGCTTTCTTT.

V and J are TRBV5-1 and TRBJ2-5, with TRBD1 as a possible D gene (6 bases). The CDR3 contains 14 residues. The ends were cut back, 0 bases at V and 5 bases at J, with 11 bases in the middle. Germline assignment: CDR1 SGHRS and CDR2 YFSETQ. CDR3 residues: CASSLGQAGETQYF. Written as DNA, the CDR3 is TGCGCCAGCAGCTTGGGACAGGCGGGTGAGACCCAGTACTTC.

This sequence joins TRBV7-9 and TRBJ1-2; D is perhaps TRBD1 (6 bases). V lost 1 base to trimming and J lost 4 bases, with 13 bases between them. The CDR3 is 15 amino acids. The germline V gene encodes CDR1 SEHNR and CDR2 FQNEAQ (reference sequence). This CDR3 reads CASSLGTTGPYGYTF. The DNA for the CDR3 is TGTGCCAGCAGCTTAGGGACCACAGGGCCCTATGGCTACACCTTC.

V is TRBV14 and J is TRBJ1-6; TRBD1 matches 9 bases. CDR3 size: 19 residues. Per the germline V gene, CDR1 is SGHDN and CDR2 is FVKESK. V gave up 0 bases and J gave up 6 bases; unmatched junction bases: 12. The chain's CDR3 is CASSQDGNRGRRVNSPLHF. The CDR3 nucleotides read TGTGCCAGCAGCCAAGATGGGAACAGGGGGCGCCGAGTTAATTCACCCCTCCACTTT.

This clone appeared a few times. CDR3 loop: CASSLRTGYTDTQYF. The CDR3 coding sequence is TGTGCCAGCAGCCTCCGGACAGGTTACACAGATACGCAGTATTTT. This rearrangement joins TRBV25-1 to TRBJ2-3; 7 positions match TRBD1. Germline CDR1 and CDR2: MGHDK and SYGVNS. The CDR3 runs 15 residues. Unmatched junction bases numbered 8, after V lost 6 bases and J lost 2 bases.

The CDR3 DNA reads as TGTGCCAGCAGCGTAGGGGCAGGGGCAGAGACCCAGTACTTC. Its translation is CASSVGAGAETQYF. This sequence joins TRBV9 and TRBJ2-5; tentative D call: TRBD1 (6 bases). The CDR3 extends over 14 amino acids. Germline CDR1 reads SGDLS; CDR2 reads YYNGEE. V was shortened by 0 bases and J by 4 bases, with 10 bases between the two germline ends. Full variable domain (rest looked up from reference TRBV9 and TRBJ2-5): DSGVTQTPKHLITATGQRVTLRCSPRSGDLSVYWYQQSLDQGLQFLIQYYNGEERAKGNILERFSAQQFPDLHSELNLSSLELGDSALYFCASSVGAGAETQYFGPGTRLLVL.

The V gene is TRBV6-5, the J gene TRBJ1-5; unclear D gene. Germline V gives CDR1 MNHEY, CDR2 SVGAGI. Trimming took 6 bases from V and 11 from J, leaving 11 bases between them. The CDR3 extends over 11 amino acids. For the CDR3, the DNA is TGTGCCAGCAGCAACGGTAAATCCCAGCATTTT. It yields the protein CASSNGKSQHF.

The chain recombines TRBV10-3 with TRBJ2-1; maybe TRBD2 (5 bases). The CDR3 length is 12 residues. Deletions cut 4 bases from V and 7 bases from J, with 8 bases between. CDR1 ENHRY and CDR2 SYGVKD come from the germline V gene. For the CDR3, the DNA is TGTGCCATCAGTGGTGAGCGGAATGAGCAGTTCTTC. Translated, it gives CAISGERNEQFF.

The chain employs TRBV7-2 and TRBJ2-5; perhaps TRBD1 as D (5 bases). The germline CDR1 and CDR2 sequences are SGHTA and FQGNSA. The CDR3 length is 13 residues. V lost 5 bases to trimming and J lost 5 bases, with 12 bases between them. CDR3 protein: CASSPWGVETQYF. As DNA, the CDR3 is TGTGCCAGCAGCCCCTGGGGCGTGGAGACCCAGTACTTC.